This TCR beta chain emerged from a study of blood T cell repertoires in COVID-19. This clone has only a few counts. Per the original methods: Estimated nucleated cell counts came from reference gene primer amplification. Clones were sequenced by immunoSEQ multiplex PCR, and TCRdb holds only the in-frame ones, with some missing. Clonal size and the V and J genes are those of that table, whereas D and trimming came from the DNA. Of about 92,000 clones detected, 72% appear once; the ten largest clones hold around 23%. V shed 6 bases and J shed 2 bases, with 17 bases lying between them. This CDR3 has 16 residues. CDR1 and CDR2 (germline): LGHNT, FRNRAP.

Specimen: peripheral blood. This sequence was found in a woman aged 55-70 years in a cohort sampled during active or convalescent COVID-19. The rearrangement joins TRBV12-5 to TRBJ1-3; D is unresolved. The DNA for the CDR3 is TGTGCTAGTGGCACCCCAGAACGTCTGGCTGGAAACACCATATATTTT. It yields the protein CASGTPERLAGNTIYF.